The T cell receptor (beta chain) described here comes from a study of T cell responses to AZD1222 COVID-19 vaccine. The wider study: It was second doses at about 4 or about 12 weeks that were pooled. General study points: Baseline serology detected seropositivity in only six AZD1222 recipients.

With 3 bases removed from V and 7 bases from J, the gap between germline ends came to 15 bases. Germline V lookup: CDR1 MNHNS, CDR2 SASEGT. The CDR3 spans 14 residues. About this clone: The antigen is undetermined.

Clones were sequenced by immunoSEQ multiplex PCR, and TCRdb holds only the in-frame ones, with some missing. The data contain some 130,000 clones, about nine tenths of them singletons. The specimen was peripheral blood, collected on day 0 of AZD1222 vaccination. The receptor was derived from an adult in good health. The chain has TRBV6-1 and TRBJ1-2; weak D call: TRBD1 (6 bases). CDR3 nucleotide sequence: TGTGCCAGCAGTGATGTAAAGGGGGTCGGTGGCTACACCTTC. It yields the protein CASSDVKGVGGYTF.